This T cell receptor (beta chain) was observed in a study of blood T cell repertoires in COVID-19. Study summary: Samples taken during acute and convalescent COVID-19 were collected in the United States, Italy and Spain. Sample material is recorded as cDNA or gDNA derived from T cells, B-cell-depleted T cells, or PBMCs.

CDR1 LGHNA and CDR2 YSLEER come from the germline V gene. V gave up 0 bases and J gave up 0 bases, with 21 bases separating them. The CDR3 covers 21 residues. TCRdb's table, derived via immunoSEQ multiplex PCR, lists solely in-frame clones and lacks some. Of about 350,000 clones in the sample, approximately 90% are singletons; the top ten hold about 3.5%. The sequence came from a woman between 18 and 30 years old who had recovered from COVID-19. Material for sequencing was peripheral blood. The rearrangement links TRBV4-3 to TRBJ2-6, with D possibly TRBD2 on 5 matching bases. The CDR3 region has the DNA TGCGCCAGCAGCCAAGATCATATAAGCGGCAGGATCCTCTCTGGGGCCAACGTCCTGACTTTC. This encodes CASSQDHISGRILSGANVLTF.